These 19 T cell receptor beta chains were all obtained from the same sample, sequenced in a study of CD8 T cells in ankylosing spondylitis. TCRdb independently ran MiXCR on the 5' RACE reads; one entry per CDR3 protein. The data show 84,000 or so distinct CDR3 sequences, around 25% seen once. Sequencing was carried out using blood, either unsorted or a sorted T cell fraction (not recorded which). The receptors shown here come from a male donor with ankylosing spondylitis or in good health (not recorded which).

There are a few counts of this clonotype. The V gene is TRBV27, the J gene TRBJ2-7, with 10 bases aligning to TRBD1. Germline V gene data show CDR1 as MNHEY and CDR2 as SMNVEV (reference sequence). With V trimmed by 5 bases and J by 5 bases, 9 bases remained unmatched. The CDR3 covers 15 residues. CDR3 amino acids: CASSDRGTGVDEQYF. The CDR3 DNA reads TGTGCCAGCAGTGACAGAGGGACAGGGGTGGACGAGCAGTACTTC.

This clonotype was recorded many times. In nucleotides, the CDR3 is TGTGCCAGCAGCTTGGACGGGGTTGGCACAGATACGCAGTATTTT. Its protein is CASSLDGVGTDTQYF. The genes are TRBV5-5 and TRBJ2-3; tentative D call: TRBD2 (5 bases). CDR1 is SGHKS, CDR2 YYEKEE, per germline (reference sequence). Trimming removed 0 bases at V and 1 base at J, with 9 bases between. This CDR3 region has 15 residues.

V and J are TRBV2 and TRBJ1-1; D possibly corresponds to TRBD1 (5 bases). Trimming cost V 6 bases and J 3 bases, with 11 bases left between them. Germline values: CDR1 SNHLY, CDR2 FYNNEI. CDR3 length equals 13 residues. CDR3 DNA sequence: TGTGCCAGCAGACTCAGCAGGGACACTGAAGCTTTCTTT. Translated: CASRLSRDTEAFF.

The sample holds many counts of this clonotype. The chain links TRBV7-2 to TRBJ1-6; possibly TRBD1 for D (5 bases). This CDR3 spans 13 amino acids. The germline V gene has CDR1 SGHTA and CDR2 FQGNSA. V was cut by 5 bases and J by 14 bases, with 16 bases left in between. The CDR3 coding sequence is TGTGCCAGCAGCCCGGGGGGGTCTCAGACCCTCCACTTT. Its protein product is CASSPGGSQTLHF.

Here the CDR3 reads CASEPRQGGNTGELFF. The CDR3 region has the DNA TGTGCCAGCGAACCCCGGCAGGGAGGGAACACCGGGGAGCTGTTTTTT. J is TRBJ2-2 and V is TRBV11-1, with D possibly matching TRBD2 (6 bases). Germline loops: CDR1 SGHAT, CDR2 FQDESV (reference sequence). V lost 8 bases, J lost 1 base, and 17 bases lay in between. The CDR3 has 16 amino acids.

This chain joins TRBV4-1 and TRBJ2-7; D not certain. The ends were cut back, 1 base at V and 3 bases at J, with 13 bases in the middle. Germline assignment: CDR1 MGHRA and CDR2 YSYEKL. The length of the CDR3 is 15 residues. The CDR3 DNA is TGCGCCAGCAGCCAAGTTAAAGGGAAGGGCTACGAGCAGTACTTC. Protein product: CASSQVKGKGYEQYF.

The V gene is TRBV7-2, the J gene TRBJ1-1; no clear D gene. The CDR3 contains 14 residues. The germline V gene encodes CDR1 SGHTA and CDR2 FQGNSA. The V end was cut by 2 bases, the J end by 3 bases, with 10 bases between. CDR3 amino acids: CASSLIFRYTEAFF. The CDR3 nucleotides read TGTGCCAGCAGCTTAATTTTTAGGTACACTGAAGCTTTCTTT.

This clonotype was recorded a few times. The chain joins TRBV7-2 to TRBJ1-3; D is unclear. CDR3 length: 13 residues. The germline V gene encodes CDR1 SGHTA and CDR2 FQGNSA. V gave up 5 bases and J gave up 0 bases, with 5 bases separating them. The CDR3, as DNA: TGTGCCAGCAGCACCCTCTCTGGAAACACCATATATTTT. This translates into CASSTLSGNTIYF.

This clonotype was seen more than once but under ten times. CDR3 sequence (DNA): TGTGCCAGCACCACGACTTGGCAGGGGAACAACGAGCAGTACTTC. Translated: CASTTTWQGNNEQYF. The chain carries TRBV12-3 or TRBV12-4 and TRBJ2-7, with D possibly TRBD1 on 6 matching bases. V lost 7 bases and J 5 bases, leaving 21 bases between the germline ends. This CDR3 comprises 15 residues.

The gene calls are TRBV7-9 and TRBJ2-7, with a weak D call TRBD1 (7 bases). CDR3 length equals 17 residues. V was shortened by 1 base and J by 0 bases, with 16 bases between the two germline ends. Germline values: CDR1 SEHNR, CDR2 FQNEAQ (reference sequence). CDR3 nucleotide sequence: TGTGCCAGCAGCTTAGAGGGGGGTCGGGACAGCTCCTACGAGCAGTACGTC. Translation gives CASSLEGGRDSSYEQYV.

This clonotype was picked up many times. The chain employs TRBV6-5 and TRBJ2-3; the D gene is possibly TRBD1 (6 bases). Germline CDR1 reads MNHEY; CDR2 reads SVGAGI. The CDR3 loop spans 15 amino acids. V dropped 3 bases and J dropped 0 bases, with 10 bases sitting between them. The chain's CDR3 is CASSYSGTSTDTQYF. The CDR3 coding sequence is TGTGCCAGCAGTTATTCCGGGACAAGCACAGATACGCAGTATTTT.

The chain joins TRBV7-2 to TRBJ2-5, with TRBD1 matching over 8 bases. The V and J ends lost 6 bases and 5 bases, in that order; junction bases with no gene match: 8. The germline V gene encodes CDR1 SGHTA and CDR2 FQGNSA. The CDR3 covers 14 residues. CDR3 DNA sequence: TGTGCCAGCAGAGAGTCAGGGGGCGCGGAGACCCAGTACTTC. Its translation is CASRESGGAETQYF.

This clonotype was counted between two and nine times. V and J are TRBV12-3 or TRBV12-4 and TRBJ2-1; D is possibly TRBD2 (6 bases). V dropped 4 bases and J dropped 1 base, with 8 bases sitting between them. The CDR3 is 14 amino acids. The DNA of the CDR3 is TGTGCCAGCAGTTGGAGGGGATCCTACAATGAGCAGTTCTTC. It specifies CASSWRGSYNEQFF.

The chain joins TRBV20-1 to TRBJ2-7; D perhaps matches TRBD1 (5 bases). The V and J ends lost 0 bases and 6 bases respectively, with 18 bases between them. Germline V gene lookup returns CDR1 DFQATT and CDR2 SNEGSKA (reference sequence). This CDR3 contains 15 residues. The chain's CDR3 is CSAREGAGNVVEQYV. DNA for the CDR3: TGCAGTGCTAGAGAAGGGGCTGGGAACGTGGTCGAGCAGTACGTC.

V and J are TRBV5-1 and TRBJ2-3; 8 nucleotides match TRBD2. The germline V gene has CDR1 SGHRS and CDR2 YFSETQ. With V trimmed by 3 bases and J by 8 bases, 11 bases remained unmatched. This CDR3 has 15 residues. The CDR3 sequence: CASSSQSSGSSTQYF. The DNA of the CDR3 is TGCGCCAGCAGCTCTCAATCAAGCGGGAGTTCTACGCAGTATTTT.

The chain links TRBV27 to TRBJ2-5, with D unclear. V shed 8 bases and J shed 0 bases, with 13 bases lying between them. Looked up from germline, CDR1 is MNHEY and CDR2 is SMNVEV (reference sequence). This CDR3 is built from 14 residues. The CDR3 DNA is TGTGCCAGCCGACCAGATTTGTACCAAGAGACCCAGTACTTC. This gives the protein CASRPDLYQETQYF.

This clonotype was counted between two and nine times. This chain connects TRBV7-3 to TRBJ2-2; 7 bases align to TRBD2. After removal of 2 bases from V and 5 bases from J, the junction contained 11 bases not matched to a gene. This CDR3 region has 17 residues. Germline CDR1 is SGHTA and CDR2 is FQGTGA. The CDR3, as DNA: TGTGCCAGCAGCTTATTCGAAGCGGGAATAAAGACCGGGGAGCTGTTTTTT. Its translation: CASSLFEAGIKTGELFF.

The genes are TRBV28 and TRBJ2-1; 9 bases are a match to TRBD1. Germline CDR1 reads MDHEN; CDR2 reads SYDVKM. J was trimmed by 4 bases and V by 10 bases; bases with no gene match: 11. The CDR3 has 15 residues. In DNA, the CDR3 is TGTGCCATCCAAACCGGGACAGGGTATTACAATGAGCAGTTCTTC. This gives the protein CAIQTGTGYYNEQFF.

V usage is TRBV7-8 and J usage is TRBJ2-2; D is unclear. This CDR3 has 14 amino acids. Trimming removed 1 base from V and 1 base from J, with 4 bases in between. CDR1 and CDR2 (germline): SGHVS, FQNEAQ. CDR3 DNA: TGTGCCAGCAGCTTAGGGCTGAACACCGGGGAGCTGTTTTTT. This encodes CASSLGLNTGELFF. The whole variable domain, filled in from reference TRBV7-8 and TRBJ2-2, reads GAGVSQSPRYKVAKRGQDVALRCDPISGHVSLFWYQQALGQGPEFLTYFQNEAQLDKSGLPSDRFFAERPEGSVSTLKIQRTQQEDSAVYLCASSLGLNTGELFFGEGSRLTVL.